The rows below give T cell receptor beta chains drawn from one sample of a study of blood T cell repertoires in COVID-19. TCRdb's table, derived via immunoSEQ multiplex PCR, lists solely in-frame clones and lacks some. The table lists more than 140,000 clones, 80% to 90% of them singletons. The material sequenced was peripheral blood. The receptors here all came from a woman aged 45-60 years in a cohort sampled during active or convalescent COVID-19. CDR3s include the opening cysteine and the closing phenylalanine or tryptophan. A D gene is named only where the DNA matches it firmly. Some rows mark clone size as missing; the rest say once, few, many or name a class of expanded clone.

TRBV21-1	.	TRBJ1-5	.	CASSKGGTGLETINQPQHF	TGTGCCAGCAGCAAAGGAGGGACAGGACTAGAAACCATCAATCAGCCCCAGCATTTT
TRBV5-1	TRBD1	TRBJ1-2	.	CASSPGQGANYGYTF	TGCGCCAGCAGCCCTGGACAGGGAGCTAACTATGGCTACACCTTC
TRBV2	.	TRBJ1-2	few	CASSLRDTANYGYTF	TGTGCCAGCAGTCTCCGGGACACGGCTAACTATGGCTACACCTTC
TRBV24-1	.	TRBJ1-1	.	CATSQGAAFF	TGTGCCACCAGTCAGGGTGCCGCTTTCTTT
TRBV10-1	.	TRBJ2-1	.	CASRGEVDEQFF	TGCGCCAGTCGAGGGGAGGTGGATGAGCAGTTCTTC
TRBV5-6	.	TRBJ1-1	once	CASSRQGLNTEAFF	TGTGCCAGCAGCCGGCAGGGGTTGAACACTGAAGCTTTCTTT
TRBV29-1	.	TRBJ2-3	few	CSVEGGSRHTDTQYF	TGCAGCGTTGAGGGGGGTAGCCGACACACAGATACGCAGTATTTT
TRBV5-8	TRBD1	TRBJ1-2	few	CASSPGQTAYGYTF	TGTGCCAGCAGCCCGGGACAGACCGCTTATGGCTACACCTTC
TRBV19	.	TRBJ2-1	.	CASSIEKVSGRYNEQFF	TGTGCCAGTAGTATAGAAAAGGTGTCAGGGCGATACAATGAGCAGTTCTTC
TRBV7-6	TRBD2	TRBJ2-3	.	CASSPSGGAWGTQYF	TGTGCCAGCAGCCCTAGCGGGGGGGCCTGGGGTACGCAGTATTTT
TRBV2	.	TRBJ2-3	many	CASSEGPAANTDTQYF	TGTGCCAGCAGTGAAGGGCCCGCGGCTAACACAGATACGCAGTATTTT
TRBV7-9	TRBD1	TRBJ1-1	.	CASSPGTGGPFYTEAFF	TGTGCCAGCAGCCCCGGGACAGGGGGCCCTTTCTACACTGAAGCTTTCTTT